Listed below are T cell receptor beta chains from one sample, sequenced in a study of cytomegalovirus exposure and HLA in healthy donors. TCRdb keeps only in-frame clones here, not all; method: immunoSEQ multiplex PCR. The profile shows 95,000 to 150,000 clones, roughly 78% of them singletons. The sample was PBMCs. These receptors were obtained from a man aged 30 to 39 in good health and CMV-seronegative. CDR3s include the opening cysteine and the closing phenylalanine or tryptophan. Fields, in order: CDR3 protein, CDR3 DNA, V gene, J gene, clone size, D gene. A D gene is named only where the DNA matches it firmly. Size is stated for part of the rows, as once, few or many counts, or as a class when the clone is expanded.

cdr3_aa: CASSPPTRGGYEQHF
cdr3_nt: TGTGCCAGCTCACCTCCAACCAGGGGTGGATACGAGCAGCACTTC
v_call: TRBV18
j_call: TRBJ2-7
clone_size: NA
d_call: NA

cdr3_aa: CASSPGQGDSPLHF
cdr3_nt: TGTGCCAGCAGCCCTGGACAGGGTGATTCACCCCTCCACTTT
v_call: TRBV7-2
j_call: TRBJ1-6
clone_size: NA
d_call: TRBD1

cdr3_aa: CASSFYSYNEQFF
cdr3_nt: TGTGCCAGCAGCTTTTACTCTTACAATGAGCAGTTCTTC
v_call: TRBV5-6
j_call: TRBJ2-1
clone_size: once
d_call: NA

cdr3_aa: CASSPSVQETQYF
cdr3_nt: TGCGCCAGCAGCCCTAGCGTCCAAGAGACCCAGTACTTC
v_call: TRBV5-1
j_call: TRBJ2-5
clone_size: NA
d_call: NA

cdr3_aa: CASGDRGTAFF
cdr3_nt: TGCGCCAGCGGCGACAGGGGGACGGCTTTCTTT
v_call: TRBV10-2
j_call: TRBJ1-1
clone_size: once
d_call: TRBD1

cdr3_aa: CAGQPYSGANVLTF
cdr3_nt: TGTGCCGGACAGCCGTACTCTGGGGCCAACGTCCTGACTTTC
v_call: TRBV2
j_call: TRBJ2-6
clone_size: NA
d_call: NA

cdr3_aa: CASSPGFSYEQYF
cdr3_nt: TGCGCCAGCAGCCCCGGGTTCTCCTACGAGCAGTACTTC
v_call: TRBV5-1
j_call: TRBJ2-7
clone_size: NA
d_call: NA

cdr3_aa: CAITREGTGAGELFF
cdr3_nt: TGTGCCATCACGAGGGAGGGAACTGGAGCCGGGGAGCTGTTTTTT
v_call: TRBV10-3
j_call: TRBJ2-2
clone_size: few
d_call: TRBD2

cdr3_aa: CASSLPTGRDYGYTF
cdr3_nt: TGTGCCAGCAGCTTACCTACAGGGAGGGACTATGGCTACACCTTC
v_call: TRBV7-9
j_call: TRBJ1-2
clone_size: NA
d_call: NA

cdr3_aa: CASSSRESGLNEKLFF
cdr3_nt: TGTGCCAGCAGCTCAAGGGAATCGGGGTTGAATGAAAAACTGTTTTTT
v_call: TRBV4-2
j_call: TRBJ1-4
clone_size: NA
d_call: NA

cdr3_aa: CASSPLAGNLNEQFF
cdr3_nt: TGTGCCAGCTCACCGCTAGCGGGGAACCTTAATGAGCAGTTCTTC
v_call: TRBV18
j_call: TRBJ2-1
clone_size: NA
d_call: TRBD2

cdr3_aa: CASSYDRAAYEQYF
cdr3_nt: TGCGCCAGCAGCTACGACAGGGCCGCCTACGAGCAGTACTTC
v_call: TRBV5-1
j_call: TRBJ2-7
clone_size: NA
d_call: TRBD1

cdr3_aa: CASSEDPDRGLEQYF
cdr3_nt: TGCGCCAGCAGTGAGGACCCGGACAGGGGGCTCGAGCAGTACTTC
v_call: TRBV10-1
j_call: TRBJ2-7
clone_size: NA
d_call: TRBD1

cdr3_aa: CASSAGRSYEQYF
cdr3_nt: TGTGCCAGCAGCGCGGGACGGTCTTACGAGCAGTACTTC
v_call: TRBV7-9
j_call: TRBJ2-7
clone_size: NA
d_call: NA

cdr3_aa: CASSPRTGPSYSGANVLTF
cdr3_nt: TGTGCCAGCAGCCCCCGGACAGGACCCTCTTACTCTGGGGCCAACGTCCTGACTTTC
v_call: TRBV7-6
j_call: TRBJ2-6
clone_size: NA
d_call: TRBD1

cdr3_aa: CASSLQRRGVLPSLYEQYF
cdr3_nt: TGTGCCAGCAGCTTACAGAGGCGGGGGGTACTACCGTCCCTCTACGAGCAGTACTTC
v_call: TRBV11-1
j_call: TRBJ2-7
clone_size: NA
d_call: TRBD2

cdr3_aa: CASSSGQNTGELFF
cdr3_nt: TGCGCCAGCAGCTCGGGACAGAACACCGGGGAGCTGTTTTTT
v_call: TRBV5-1
j_call: TRBJ2-2
clone_size: few
d_call: NA

cdr3_aa: CASSQAVRSTDTQYF
cdr3_nt: TGCGCCAGCAGCCAAGCGGTCAGGAGCACAGATACGCAGTATTTT
v_call: TRBV4-1
j_call: TRBJ2-3
clone_size: NA
d_call: NA

cdr3_aa: CASSLEGAGGEAEQYF
cdr3_nt: TGTGCCAGCAGCTTGGAGGGAGCGGGGGGGGAAGCCGAGCAGTACTTC
v_call: TRBV5-4
j_call: TRBJ2-7
clone_size: few
d_call: TRBD2

cdr3_aa: CASSLAGQRSSYNSPLHF
cdr3_nt: TGCGCCAGCAGCTTGGCCGGACAGAGAAGCTCCTATAATTCACCCCTCCACTTT
v_call: TRBV5-1
j_call: TRBJ1-6
clone_size: NA
d_call: NA

cdr3_aa: CASSQDWGTTHTDTQYF
cdr3_nt: TGCGCCAGCAGCCAAGATTGGGGGACTACCCACACAGATACGCAGTATTTT
v_call: TRBV4-3
j_call: TRBJ2-3
clone_size: NA
d_call: TRBD2

cdr3_aa: CASSLAGTSGDTGELFF
cdr3_nt: TGTGCCAGCAGCTTAGCGGGGACTAGCGGGGACACCGGGGAGCTGTTTTTT
v_call: TRBV7-9
j_call: TRBJ2-2
clone_size: NA
d_call: TRBD2

cdr3_aa: CASGTHQGLGLNSPLHF
cdr3_nt: TGTGCCAGCGGGACCCATCAGGGGCTAGGGCTCAATTCACCCCTCCACTTT
v_call: TRBV6-4
j_call: TRBJ1-6
clone_size: NA
d_call: NA

cdr3_aa: CTGQGARDSPLHF
cdr3_nt: TGTACCGGACAGGGGGCGAGGGATTCACCCCTCCACTTT
v_call: TRBV30
j_call: TRBJ1-6
clone_size: NA
d_call: TRBD1

cdr3_aa: CASSQDTNTEAFF
cdr3_nt: TGTGCCAGCAGCCAAGACACTAACACTGAAGCTTTCTTT
v_call: TRBV14
j_call: TRBJ1-1
clone_size: NA
d_call: NA

cdr3_aa: CASSWGTEQLNEQYF
cdr3_nt: TGTGCCAGCAGCTGGGGGACAGAACAGTTAAACGAGCAGTACTTC
v_call: TRBV7-2
j_call: TRBJ2-7
clone_size: NA
d_call: TRBD1

cdr3_aa: CARCITSGALNGTDTQYF
cdr3_nt: TGTGCCAGATGTATCACTAGCGGAGCACTCAATGGCACAGATACGCAGTATTTT
v_call: TRBV27
j_call: TRBJ2-3
clone_size: once
d_call: TRBD2

cdr3_aa: CASSQVLSGTANQPQHF
cdr3_nt: TGCGCCAGCAGCCAAGTACTCTCCGGCACAGCAAATCAGCCCCAGCATTTT
v_call: TRBV4-1
j_call: TRBJ1-5
clone_size: NA
d_call: NA

cdr3_aa: CASSLTSGASFGELFF
cdr3_nt: TGCGCCAGCAGCTTGACTAGCGGGGCTTCTTTCGGGGAGCTGTTTTTT
v_call: TRBV5-1
j_call: TRBJ2-2
clone_size: NA
d_call: TRBD2

cdr3_aa: CASSPGQGSETQYF
cdr3_nt: TGTGCCAGCAGTCCGGGACAGGGGTCGGAGACCCAGTACTTC
v_call: TRBV27
j_call: TRBJ2-5
clone_size: few
d_call: TRBD1

cdr3_aa: CASSQDGQGSVDEAFF
cdr3_nt: TGTGCCAGCAGCCAAGATGGGCAGGGTAGTGTCGATGAAGCTTTCTTT
v_call: TRBV4-2
j_call: TRBJ1-1
clone_size: NA
d_call: NA

cdr3_aa: CASSLDGSGETYEQYF
cdr3_nt: TGTGCCAGCAGCTTAGACGGTAGCGGGGAGACCTACGAGCAGTACTTC
v_call: TRBV11-2
j_call: TRBJ2-7
clone_size: NA
d_call: TRBD2

cdr3_aa: CASSSHRGRPEAFF
cdr3_nt: TGTGCCAGCAGCTCACACAGGGGGCGACCTGAAGCTTTCTTT
v_call: TRBV7-8
j_call: TRBJ1-1
clone_size: NA
d_call: TRBD1

cdr3_aa: CASSGQAYNEQFF
cdr3_nt: TGCGCCAGCAGTGGGCAGGCCTACAATGAGCAGTTCTTC
v_call: TRBV10-1
j_call: TRBJ2-1
clone_size: NA
d_call: NA

cdr3_aa: CASSPRRGQGASGANVLTF
cdr3_nt: TGTGCCAGCTCACCACGGCGCGGCCAGGGGGCGAGTGGGGCCAACGTCCTGACTTTC
v_call: TRBV18
j_call: TRBJ2-6
clone_size: NA
d_call: TRBD1

cdr3_aa: CASSADKGQSNEKLFF
cdr3_nt: TGTGCCAGCAGCGCCGATAAGGGACAGTCGAATGAAAAACTGTTTTTT
v_call: TRBV9
j_call: TRBJ1-4
clone_size: few
d_call: TRBD1

cdr3_aa: CASSRGGGSYNEQFF
cdr3_nt: TGTGCCAGCAGCAGGGGCGGGGGTTCCTACAATGAGCAGTTCTTC
v_call: TRBV7-9
j_call: TRBJ2-1
clone_size: NA
d_call: TRBD2

cdr3_aa: CASSLAGSNEKLFF
cdr3_nt: TGTGCCAGCAGCTTAGCAGGGAGTAATGAAAAACTGTTTTTT
v_call: TRBV7-9
j_call: TRBJ1-4
clone_size: few
d_call: NA

cdr3_aa: CASSQDPGSGYGYTF
cdr3_nt: TGCGCCAGCAGCCAAGATCCCGGGTCTGGATATGGCTACACCTTC
v_call: TRBV4-3
j_call: TRBJ1-2
clone_size: NA
d_call: NA

cdr3_aa: CASTLGANTGELFF
cdr3_nt: TGTGCCAGCACCCTCGGGGCGAACACCGGGGAGCTGTTTTTT
v_call: TRBV27
j_call: TRBJ2-2
clone_size: NA
d_call: NA

cdr3_aa: CASTAPGQGAYEQYF
cdr3_nt: TGTGCCAGCACCGCCCCCGGACAGGGTGCCTACGAGCAGTACTTC
v_call: TRBV28
j_call: TRBJ2-7
clone_size: few
d_call: TRBD1

cdr3_aa: CASSQHGTGDTDTQYF
cdr3_nt: TGTGCCAGCAGCCAACACGGGACAGGGGACACAGATACGCAGTATTTT
v_call: TRBV14
j_call: TRBJ2-3
clone_size: NA
d_call: TRBD1

cdr3_aa: CASAVGGGNYGYTF
cdr3_nt: TGTGCCAGTGCAGTGGGGGGAGGAAACTATGGCTACACCTTC
v_call: TRBV19
j_call: TRBJ1-2
clone_size: few
d_call: NA

cdr3_aa: CASSYREGVNTEAFF
cdr3_nt: TGTGCCAGCAGTTACAGGGAGGGCGTGAACACTGAAGCTTTCTTT
v_call: TRBV6-6
j_call: TRBJ1-1
clone_size: NA
d_call: NA

cdr3_aa: CASSVLAGGQDTQYF
cdr3_nt: TGTGCCAGCAGTGTACTAGCGGGGGGGCAAGATACGCAGTATTTT
v_call: TRBV2
j_call: TRBJ2-3
clone_size: NA
d_call: TRBD2

cdr3_aa: CASSYSPNSYEQYF
cdr3_nt: TGTGCCAGCAGTTACTCCCCTAACTCCTACGAGCAGTACTTC
v_call: TRBV6-5
j_call: TRBJ2-7
clone_size: few
d_call: NA

cdr3_aa: CASSLGPSGGVYNSPLHF
cdr3_nt: TGTGCCAGCAGCTTAGGACCCAGCGGGGGGGTCTATAATTCACCCCTCCACTTT
v_call: TRBV11-2
j_call: TRBJ1-6
clone_size: NA
d_call: NA

cdr3_aa: CASSLSNSYEQYF
cdr3_nt: TGTGCCAGCAGTTTATCGAACTCCTACGAGCAGTACTTC
v_call: TRBV27
j_call: TRBJ2-7
clone_size: NA
d_call: NA

cdr3_aa: CASSLGGGGAADTQYF
cdr3_nt: TGTGCCAGCAGCTTAGGGGGCGGGGGGGCCGCAGATACGCAGTATTTT
v_call: TRBV7-3
j_call: TRBJ2-3
clone_size: NA
d_call: TRBD2

cdr3_aa: CASSSRSRTDTQYF
cdr3_nt: TGTGCCAGCAGCTCGAGGTCCCGCACAGATACGCAGTATTTT
v_call: TRBV5-4
j_call: TRBJ2-3
clone_size: NA
d_call: NA

cdr3_aa: CASSLGRRVSTNEKLFF
cdr3_nt: TGTGCCAGCAGCTTAGGCCGGAGGGTATCAACTAATGAAAAACTGTTTTTT
v_call: TRBV7-8
j_call: TRBJ1-4
clone_size: NA
d_call: NA

cdr3_aa: CASSQQGLAGAGANVLTF
cdr3_nt: TGCGCCAGCAGCCAACAGGGACTAGCGGGGGCTGGGGCCAACGTCCTGACTTTC
v_call: TRBV4-3
j_call: TRBJ2-6
clone_size: NA
d_call: TRBD2

cdr3_aa: CASSRSGTGYNEQYF
cdr3_nt: TGTGCCAGCAGTCGTTCCGGGACAGGGTATAACGAGCAGTACTTC
v_call: TRBV6-5
j_call: TRBJ2-7
clone_size: few
d_call: TRBD1

cdr3_aa: CASSPSDRGYDEQYF
cdr3_nt: TGTGCCAGCAGCCCCTCGGACAGGGGGTATGACGAGCAGTACTTC
v_call: TRBV7-9
j_call: TRBJ2-7
clone_size: once
d_call: TRBD1

cdr3_aa: CASSEGAGFNSPLHF
cdr3_nt: TGTGCCAGCAGTGAAGGGGCAGGGTTCAATTCACCCCTCCACTTT
v_call: TRBV25-1
j_call: TRBJ1-6
clone_size: NA
d_call: NA

cdr3_aa: CASSLIPAGGSYEQYF
cdr3_nt: TGTGCCAGCAGTTTAATTCCTGCAGGGGGCTCCTACGAGCAGTACTTC
v_call: TRBV27
j_call: TRBJ2-7
clone_size: NA
d_call: TRBD1

cdr3_aa: CASSQLTGGAMNEQFF
cdr3_nt: TGCGCCAGCAGCCAGCTGACAGGGGGCGCAATGAATGAGCAGTTCTTC
v_call: TRBV4-3
j_call: TRBJ2-1
clone_size: NA
d_call: TRBD1

cdr3_aa: CSAGEYSGNTIYF
cdr3_nt: TGCAGCGCCGGGGAGTACTCTGGAAACACCATATATTTT
v_call: TRBV29-1
j_call: TRBJ1-3
clone_size: NA
d_call: NA

cdr3_aa: CASSSTRGNTIYF
cdr3_nt: TGTGCCAGCAGCTCGACGAGGGGAAACACCATATATTTT
v_call: TRBV7-9
j_call: TRBJ1-3
clone_size: few
d_call: NA